These 2 T cell receptor beta chains share one sample of origin, sequenced in a study of T cell responses to AZD1222 COVID-19 vaccine. Method: immunoSEQ multiplex PCR; TCRdb's copy keeps in-frame clones and lacks some. The top ten clones hold 5.5% to 7% of a sample with fewer than 45,000 clones, approximately 91% of them seen once. The input for sequencing was peripheral blood, taken on day 0 of AZD1222 vaccination. Source of these receptors: an adult in good health.

The chain links TRBV5-1 to TRBJ2-1, with TRBD2 identical over 8 bases. J was trimmed by 0 bases and V by 0 bases; bases with no gene match: 5. This CDR3 contains 17 residues. Germline-derived CDR1 and CDR2 are SGHRS and YFSETQ. The CDR3: CASSLDASGRSYNEQFF. CDR3 DNA sequence: TGCGCCAGCAGCTTGGACGCTAGCGGGCGCTCCTACAATGAGCAGTTCTTC. The entire variable domain, with the rest obtained from reference TRBV5-1 and TRBJ2-1, is as follows: KAGVTQTPRYLIKTRGQQVTLSCSPISGHRSVSWYQQTPGQGLQFLFEYFSETQRNKGNFPGRFSGRQFSNSRSEMNVSTLELGDSALYLCASSLDASGRSYNEQFFGPGTRLTVL.

The rearrangement links TRBV16 to TRBJ2-3, with 9 bases identical to TRBD1. Germline V gene sequence: CDR1 KGHSY, CDR2 FQNENV. The CDR3 runs to 15 residues. Unmatched junction bases numbered 4, after V lost 6 bases and J lost 0 bases. The CDR3 reads CASSGQGSSTDTQYF. Written as DNA, the CDR3 is TGTGCCAGCAGTGGACAGGGGTCAAGCACAGATACGCAGTATTTT. The whole variable domain, filled in from reference TRBV16 and TRBJ2-3, reads GEEVAQTPKHLVRGEGQKAKLYCAPIKGHSYVFWYQQVLKNEFKFLISFQNENVFDETGMPKERFSAKCLPNSPCSLEIQATKLEDSAVYFCASSGQGSSTDTQYFGPGTRLTVL.